This TCR beta chain originates from a study of beta chain features in type 1 diabetes. Findings and caveats of the study: Across patients, naive, central memory and Treg TCRB repertoires exhibited apparently greater similarity than was observed across healthy donors. Insertions at VDJ junctions were less frequent in type 1 diabetes patients. These patients also deleted more nucleotides at the same junctions. Researchers caution that PCR might favor shorter templates, equally among patients and controls. In every one of the four CD4+ subsets, TCRB CDR3s were moderately but significantly shorter in Type 1 diabetes patients.

Turning to this clone: What it binds is not known.

Researchers reported sorting CD4+ naive, central memory, regulatory and stem cell-like memory cells via CD45RO/CCR7/CD25/CD127/CD95/CD27. Every bit of the isolated RNA underwent reverse transcription, so sequencing read expressed TCRB transcripts. TCRdb's table, derived via immunoSEQ multiplex PCR, lists solely in-frame clones and lacks some. Of some 640,000 clones listed, over 13% were seen once; the top ten hold less than 0.04%. The sample comprised naive CD4+ T cells from blood. The sequence was collected from a man aged 18 to 30 with type 1 diabetes.

This chain's CDR3 is CASSPPNRQGNLYGYTF. Here the CDR3 DNA reads TGTGCCAGCTCACCACCAAACCGACAGGGCAACCTCTATGGCTACACCTTC. This sequence joins TRBV18 and TRBJ1-2, with TRBD1 matching 7 bases. Trimming at V came to 0 bases and at J to 4 bases, leaving 11 bases not matched to a gene. Germline V gene lookup returns CDR1 KGHSH and CDR2 LQKENI. The CDR3 contains 17 residues.